This TCR beta chain was sequenced for a study of memory CD4+ T cells and cytomegalovirus serostatus. The sort gate was single viable CD3+CD4+CD8-CD45RO+ cells for memory CD4+ T cells. Profiling relied on immunoSEQ multiplex PCR, and the TCRdb table lists in-frame clones only, not all of them. Here the sample spans around 54,000 clones, around 82% being singletons. The V gene end was trimmed by 5 bases and the J gene end by 10 bases; junction bases not matched to a gene: 9. Germline-derived CDR1 and CDR2 are SGHVS and FNYEAQ. CDR3 size: 15 residues. In this sample, this clone turned up a few times. Source material: memory CD4+ T cells from blood. The V gene is TRBV7-6, the J gene TRBJ1-5, with 12 bases that match TRBD1. The origin of this receptor is an adult in good health and CMV-seronegative. CDR3 loop: CASSAHGTGGEPQHF. In nucleotides, the CDR3 is TGTGCCAGCAGCGCGCACGGGACAGGGGGCGAACCCCAGCATTTT.